The text below deals with one T cell receptor beta chain. Antigen: not known. This sample is drawn from a study of T cell responses to AZD1222 COVID-19 vaccine. Germline V lookup: CDR1 SGHDT, CDR2 YYEEEE. The CDR3 contains 17 residues. Trimming took 4 bases from V and 0 from J, leaving 17 bases between them. Study conclusions and caveats: Dominant CD4 TCR responses targeted spike regions 160-218 and 743-854.

Clones were read by immunoSEQ multiplex PCR, and TCRdb kept only the in-frame ones, dropping some. The table includes more than 150,000 clones, approximately 92% detected once. The clonotype comes from an adult in good health. This rearrangement joins TRBV5-6 to TRBJ1-3; D remains unclear. The specimen comprised peripheral blood, sampled on day 0 of AZD1222 vaccination. The CDR3, as DNA: TGTGCCAGCAGCAGTCGGTTAGGGTCTACCTCTGGAAACACCATATATTTT. Translating gives CASSSRLGSTSGNTIYF.